These 3 T cell receptor beta chains were all obtained from the same sample, sequenced in a study of Graves' ophthalmopathy and Graves' hyperthyroidism (dated by TCRdb to the late 2010s). The sequencer listed for this sample is Illumina HiSeq 2000. For repertoire sequencing, the TCR beta CDR3 regions were amplified from RNA transcripts. A first-round RT-PCR used HTBI primers with the Qiagen OneStep RT-PCR kit, followed by a second-round multiplex PCR, size selection and purification. The public reads were quality trimmed at Q25 with fastp and then assembled into clones with MiXCR by TCRdb, keeping productive beta chains. Every entry covers one CDR3 protein and lists the most common genes and DNA from its rows. The sample profile shows about 620,000 distinct CDR3 sequences; 20% to 25% of them were found once. Around 6.5% of the sample is taken by the ten largest. The sample was peripheral blood. The receptors were sampled from a woman under 30 with stable Graves' hyperthyroidism. Some clones in this sample may be carry-over from other donors' samples. Donor details come from another sample of the same person, matched by shared clones.

This clonotype was seen at least ten times. One end of the junction does not line up with germline, which may come from a read error. The gene calls are TRBV2 and TRBJ2-4, with a possible D match to TRBD2 (6 bases). This CDR3 contains 14 residues. Germline assignment: CDR1 SNHLY and CDR2 FYNNEI. The chain's CDR3 is CASSNRDWRNIKYF. CDR3 bases: TGTGCCAGCAGTAACCGGGACTGGAGGAACATTAAGTACTTC.

Many counts were recorded for this clonotype. The J gene is TRBJ1-1, the V gene TRBV7-2; TRBD1 might be the D (6 bases). The germline V gene has CDR1 SGHTA and CDR2 FQGNSA. This CDR3 has 14 amino acids. V lost 5 bases and J 1 base, leaving 11 bases between the germline ends. This CDR3 reads CASSRHRENTEAFF. CDR3 bases: TGTGCCAGCAGCCGTCACAGGGAGAACACTGAAGCTTTCTTT.

This clonotype was found many times. The genes are TRBV6-1 and TRBJ1-1, with D tentatively TRBD1 (6 bases). V shed 9 bases and J shed 1 base, with 15 bases lying between them. The CDR3 has 14 amino acids. The V gene's germline CDR1 is MNHNS and CDR2 SASEGT. The CDR3 region is CASTLQQGNTEAFF. The CDR3 DNA follows: TGTGCCAGTACCCTTCAACAGGGGAACACTGAAGCTTTCTTT.